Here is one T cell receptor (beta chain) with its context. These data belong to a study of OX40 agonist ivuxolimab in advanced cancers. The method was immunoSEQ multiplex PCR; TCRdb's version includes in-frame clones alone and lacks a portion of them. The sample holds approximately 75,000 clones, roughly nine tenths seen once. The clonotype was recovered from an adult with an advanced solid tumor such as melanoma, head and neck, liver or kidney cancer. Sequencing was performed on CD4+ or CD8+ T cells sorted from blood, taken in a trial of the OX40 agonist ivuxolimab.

CDR3 loop: CASSPPGQGRYEQYF. The CDR3 DNA is TGTGCCAGCAGCCCGCCGGGGCAGGGCCGCTACGAGCAGTACTTC. The chain employs TRBV9 and TRBJ2-7, with D tentatively TRBD1 or TRBD2 (5 bases each). This CDR3 is 15 amino acids long. From germline, CDR1 is SGDLS and CDR2 YYNGEE. V was pared by 4 bases and J by 3 bases, with 17 bases between.